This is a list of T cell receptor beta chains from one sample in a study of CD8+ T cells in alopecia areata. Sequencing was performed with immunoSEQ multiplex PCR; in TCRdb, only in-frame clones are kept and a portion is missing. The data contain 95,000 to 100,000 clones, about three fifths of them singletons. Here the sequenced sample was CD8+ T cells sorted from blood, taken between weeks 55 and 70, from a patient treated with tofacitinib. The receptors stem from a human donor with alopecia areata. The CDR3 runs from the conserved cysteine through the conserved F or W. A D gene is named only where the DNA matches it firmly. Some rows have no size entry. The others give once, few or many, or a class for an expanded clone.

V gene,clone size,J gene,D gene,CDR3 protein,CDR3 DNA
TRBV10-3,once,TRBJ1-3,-,CAIAKRNTIYF,TGTGCCATCGCCAAAAGAAACACCATATATTTT
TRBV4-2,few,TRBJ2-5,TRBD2,CASSQGAGAGGHETQYF,TGTGCCAGCAGCCAGGGTGCCGGGGCGGGGGGGCACGAGACCCAGTACTTC
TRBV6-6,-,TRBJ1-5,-,CASRVRSSNQPQHF,TGTGCCAGCAGGGTCAGGAGTAGCAATCAGCCCCAGCATTTT
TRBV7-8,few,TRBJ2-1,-,CASSIPGDTAYNEQFF,TGTGCCAGCAGCATACCAGGAGACACAGCCTACAATGAGCAGTTCTTC
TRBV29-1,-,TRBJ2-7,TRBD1,CSGRDRGTYEQYF,TGCAGCGGCCGGGACAGGGGGACTTACGAGCAGTACTTC
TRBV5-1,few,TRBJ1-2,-,CASSLNMAGADGYTF,TGCGCCAGCAGCTTGAATATGGCAGGGGCGGACGGCTACACCTTC
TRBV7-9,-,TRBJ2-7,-,CASSPAGSAEGEQYF,TGTGCCAGCAGCCCCGCAGGGTCGGCCGAAGGCGAGCAGTACTTC
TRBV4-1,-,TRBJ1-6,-,CASSQDAGGGGNSPLHF,TGCGCCAGCAGCCAAGATGCCGGGGGAGGAGGGAATTCACCCCTCCACTTT
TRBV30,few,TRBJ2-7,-,CAWETVSFEQYF,TGTGCCTGGGAGACAGTGTCGTTCGAGCAGTACTTC
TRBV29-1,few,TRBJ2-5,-,CSVVRQGTQYF,TGCAGCGTTGTACGCCAAGGGACCCAGTACTTC
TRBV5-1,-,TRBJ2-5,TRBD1,CASSLRTGIETQYF,TGCGCCAGCAGCTTGAGGACAGGGATAGAGACCCAGTACTTC
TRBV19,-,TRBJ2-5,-,CASSILSRSQETQYF,TGTGCCAGTAGTATCTTATCCAGGAGCCAAGAGACCCAGTACTTC
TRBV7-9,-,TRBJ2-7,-,CASSSTTVSYEQYF,TGTGCCAGCAGCTCCACAACGGTCTCCTACGAGCAGTACTTC
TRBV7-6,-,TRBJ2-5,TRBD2,CASSLRRRGSGDQETQYF,TGTGCCAGCAGCTTAAGGCGGCGCGGGAGCGGGGATCAAGAGACCCAGTACTTC
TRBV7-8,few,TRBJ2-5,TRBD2,CASSIWGGETQYF,TGTGCCAGCAGCATCTGGGGGGGAGAGACCCAGTACTTC
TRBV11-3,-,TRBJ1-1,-,CASSFNTEAFF,TGTGCCAGCAGCTTTAACACTGAAGCTTTCTTT
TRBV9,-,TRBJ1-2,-,CASSVTGHQQPGYTF,TGTGCCAGCAGCGTAACGGGACATCAACAACCCGGCTACACCTTC
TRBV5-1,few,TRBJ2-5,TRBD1,CASKIGQGLSETQYF,TGCGCCAGCAAGATTGGACAGGGGCTTTCGGAGACCCAGTACTTC
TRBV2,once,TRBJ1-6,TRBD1,CASSPQDRLGAPLHF,TGTGCCAGCAGTCCCCAGGACAGGCTGGGGGCACCCCTCCACTTT
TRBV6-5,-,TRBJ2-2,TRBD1,CASSYSTGGTGELFF,TGTGCCAGCAGTTACTCGACAGGGGGCACCGGGGAGCTGTTTTTT
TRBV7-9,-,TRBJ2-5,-,CASRSEGGGETQYF,TGTGCCAGCAGGAGTGAGGGAGGCGGTGAGACCCAGTACTTC
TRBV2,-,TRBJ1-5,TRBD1,CASSSGTDSNQPQHF,TGTGCCAGCAGTTCCGGGACAGATAGCAATCAGCCCCAGCATTTT
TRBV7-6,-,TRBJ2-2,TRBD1,CASSSPFRTGVSGELFF,TGTGCCAGCAGCTCGCCATTTAGGACAGGGGTCTCCGGGGAGCTGTTTTTT
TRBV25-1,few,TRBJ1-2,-,CASSELGSLLDGYTF,TGTGCCAGCAGTGAACTAGGGTCCTTACTGGATGGCTACACCTTC
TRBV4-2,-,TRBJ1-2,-,CASSQETYAQAHGYTF,TGTGCCAGCAGCCAAGAAACTTACGCGCAGGCCCATGGCTACACCTTC
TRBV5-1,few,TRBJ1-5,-,CASSPDGSNQPQHF,TGCGCCAGCAGCCCGGACGGTAGCAATCAGCCCCAGCATTTT
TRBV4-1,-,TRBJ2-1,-,CASSQVGNEQFF,TGCGCCAGCAGCCAAGTTGGGAATGAGCAGTTCTTC
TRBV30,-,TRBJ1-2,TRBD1,CAWSVTGEGGYTF,TGTGCCTGGAGTGTTACAGGGGAGGGAGGCTACACCTTC
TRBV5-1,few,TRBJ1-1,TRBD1,CASSPGTGSGNTEAFF,TGCGCCAGCAGCCCTGGGACAGGGTCTGGGAACACTGAAGCTTTCTTT
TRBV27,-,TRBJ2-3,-,CASTNTDTQYF,TGTGCCAGCACAAACACAGATACGCAGTATTTT
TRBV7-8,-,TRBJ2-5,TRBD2,CASSSYSGAQETQYF,TGTGCCAGCAGCTCCTATAGCGGGGCCCAAGAGACCCAGTACTTC
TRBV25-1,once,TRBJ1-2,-,CASSARVWDGYTF,TGTGCCAGCAGTGCTAGGGTATGGGATGGCTACACCTTC
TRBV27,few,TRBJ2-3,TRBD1,CASSLRDRGSDTQYF,TGTGCCAGCAGTTTACGGGACAGGGGTTCAGATACGCAGTATTTT
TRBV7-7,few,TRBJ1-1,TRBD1,CASLPRGTEAFF,TGTGCTAGCCTACCCAGGGGGACTGAAGCTTTCTTT
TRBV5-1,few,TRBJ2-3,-,CASSLEQGADTQYF,TGCGCCAGCAGCTTGGAGCAGGGAGCAGATACGCAGTATTTT
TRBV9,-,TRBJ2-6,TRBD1,CASSPGTAGANVLTF,TGTGCCAGCAGCCCCGGGACAGCAGGGGCCAACGTCCTGACTTTC
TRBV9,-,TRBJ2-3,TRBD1,CASSVYRGSADTQYF,TGTGCCAGCAGCGTCTACAGGGGGTCCGCAGATACGCAGTATTTT
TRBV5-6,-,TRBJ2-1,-,CASTWWGGEQFF,TGTGCCAGCACCTGGTGGGGTGGTGAGCAGTTCTTC
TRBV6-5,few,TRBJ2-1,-,CASSLQGSYNEQFF,TGTGCCAGCAGTCTACAGGGTTCCTACAATGAGCAGTTCTTC
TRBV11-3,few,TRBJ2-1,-,CASSSRDKSSYNEQFF,TGTGCCAGCAGCTCCCGGGACAAGAGCTCCTACAATGAGCAGTTCTTC
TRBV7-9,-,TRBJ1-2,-,CASSSGGVRADGYTF,TGTGCCAGCAGCTCCGGTGGAGTTAGGGCGGATGGCTACACCTTC
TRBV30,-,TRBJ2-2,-,CAWGNTGELFF,TGTGCCTGGGGGAACACCGGGGAGCTGTTTTTT
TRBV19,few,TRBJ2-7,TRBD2,CASSSSGGTYEQYF,TGTGCCAGTAGCTCTAGCGGGGGGACCTACGAGCAGTACTTC
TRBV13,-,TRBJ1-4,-,CASSLGTGSSSLGEKLFF,TGTGCCAGCAGCTTAGGGACAGGCAGCTCGTCCCTGGGTGAAAAACTGTTTTTT
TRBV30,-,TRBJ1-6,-,CAWSVGRGFRGSYNSPLHF,TGTGCCTGGAGTGTGGGCCGGGGGTTCCGGGGCTCCTATAATTCACCCCTCCACTTT
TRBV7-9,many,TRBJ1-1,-,CASSLVNAGPNTEAFF,TGTGCCAGCAGCTTAGTGAACGCCGGGCCTAACACTGAAGCTTTCTTT